This TCR beta chain was recovered during a study of T cell repertoires in cytomegalovirus infection. Study details: Indicated by public TCR beta signatures were CMV infection and matching HLA type. General study points: HLA-C-restricted CMV-specific TCR beta clonotypes were dominant in the ex vivo response. Cumulative frequency (of public TCR beta family members) identified carriers of CMV plus the relevant HLA.

A single record per CDR3 protein comes from TCRdb applying MiXCR to the reads. The sample contains under 10,000 distinct CDR3 sequences, 49% of which appear only once. The CDR3 loop spans 15 amino acids. The germline V gene has CDR1 MNHEY and CDR2 SVGAGI. As concerns this clonotype: As yet, its antigen is unknown. No conserved phenylalanine or tryptophan is present at the end of the CDR3, so a read error is the likely explanation.

The TCR originated in a human donor in good health (CMV status not recorded). Some clones in this sample may be carry-over from other donors' samples. J is TRBJ1-5 and V is TRBV6-5, with 8 bases fitting TRBD1. Sequenced input: PBMCs, sequenced either directly or after in vitro stimulation (not recorded which). The CDR3 DNA sequence: TGTTCCACAGGCATCAGACAGGGGACCAATCAGCCCCAGCATTTG. This gives the protein CSTGIRQGTNQPQHL.